The rows below give T cell receptor beta chains drawn from one sample of a study of CD8 T cells in ankylosing spondylitis. TCRdb ran MiXCR on the 5' RACE reads and lists one entry per CDR3 protein. The sample lists about 750,000 distinct CDR3 sequences; 19% were seen once. Sequences were obtained from blood, either unsorted or a sorted T cell fraction (not recorded which). These receptors originate from a male donor with ankylosing spondylitis. Each CDR3 is given with its conserved first and last residue. The order of the fields is D gene, J gene, V gene, CDR3 protein. A D gene is named only where the DNA matches it firmly.

- TRBJ2-7 TRBV18 CASSQEGREQYF
- TRBJ2-7 TRBV20-1 CSARGEGALYEGEQYF
- TRBJ1-4 TRBV12-3/TRBV12-4 CASSPRLKGEKLFF
- TRBJ2-2 TRBV6-5 CASSYGVGAYTGELFF
TRBD2 TRBJ2-2 TRBV7-6 CASRPWREPHGELFF
TRBD2 TRBJ2-1 TRBV20-1 CSARTSGGASEQFF
TRBD2 TRBJ2-2 TRBV4-3 CASSQGLAGNTGELFF
- TRBJ2-1 TRBV12-3/TRBV12-4 CASNLEGLWNEQFF
TRBD1 TRBJ2-1 TRBV7-9 CASSLEPTGDHEQFF
- TRBJ1-1 TRBV5-1 CASSWGGMNTEAFF
TRBD2 TRBJ2-5 TRBV12-3/TRBV12-4 CASRQRGGGETQYF
TRBD1 TRBJ2-3 TRBV7-6 CASRTGDGTDTQYF
TRBD2 TRBJ2-5 TRBV6-2/TRBV6-3 CASSSLRTSGEETQYF
TRBD1 TRBJ2-7 TRBV7-9 CASSLGQGVYEQYF
- TRBJ2-3 TRBV12-3/TRBV12-4 CASSFPTGPFSTDTQYF
- TRBJ2-3 TRBV27 CASRPGQGGDTQYF
- TRBJ1-2 TRBV7-8 CASSAGRLNYGYTF
TRBD1 TRBJ1-6 TRBV5-1 CASRHQGTGSPLHF
TRBD1 TRBJ2-6 TRBV12-3/TRBV12-4 CASSPGQEGSGANVLTF
TRBD1 TRBJ2-7 TRBV4-1 CASSQDLGTGFYEQYF